The 27 T cell receptor beta chains listed next were all sequenced from one sample in a study of blood T cell repertoires in COVID-19. Sequenced by immunoSEQ multiplex PCR; TCRdb stores in-frame clones only, minus some. The table lists about 230,000 clones, about 85% of them singletons. Sequenced sample: peripheral blood. The receptors derive from a woman under 30 who had recovered from COVID-19.

The chain carries TRBV9 and TRBJ2-7; no reliable D call. The CDR3 covers 16 residues. V lost 0 bases, J lost 0 bases, and 13 bases lay in between. The germline V gene has CDR1 SGDLS and CDR2 YYNGEE. CDR3 loop: CASSVAPAADSYEQYF. The CDR3 DNA reads TGTGCCAGCAGCGTAGCGCCCGCGGCGGACTCCTACGAGCAGTACTTC.

V is TRBV4-3 and J is TRBJ1-6, with 7 bases fitting TRBD1. This CDR3 is 16 amino acids long. J gave up 10 bases and V 4 bases, and 13 bases lay outside the gene matches. CDR1 is LGHNA and CDR2 is YSLEER in the germline V gene. The CDR3 protein is CASSPSETGISSPLHF. The CDR3 DNA reads as TGCGCCAGCAGCCCTTCCGAGACAGGGATAAGCTCACCCCTCCACTTT.

This chain uses TRBV29-1 with TRBJ2-7, with D perhaps matching TRBD1 (6 bases). Germline CDR1 reads SQVTM; CDR2 reads ANQGSEA. The CDR3 sequence is 13 residues long. V was clipped by 1 base and J by 3 bases, with 10 bases between them. CDR3 bases: TGCAGCGTTGAAGGCCAGGGGTACTACGAGCAGTACTTC. This gives the protein CSVEGQGYYEQYF.

The rearrangement joins TRBV10-1 to TRBJ2-2; 7 bases are a match to TRBD2. The germline gives CDR1 WNHNN, CDR2 SYGVQD (reference sequence). This CDR3 has 15 amino acids. Trimming removed 4 bases from V and 1 base from J; junction bases left unmatched: 3. The CDR3 nucleotides are TGCGCCAGCAGTGTCGCTAGCGGGAACACCGGGGAGCTGTTTTTT. This codes for CASSVASGNTGELFF.

The chain carries TRBV13 and TRBJ1-1; 9 bases align to TRBD1. CDR3 length equals 14 residues. The germline V gene has CDR1 PRHDT and CDR2 FYEKMQ (reference sequence). Germline trimming cut 5 bases from V and 5 bases from J; bases unmatched to any gene: 6. DNA for the CDR3: TGTGCCAGCAGCCTGGGACAGGGAAGAACTGAAGCTTTCTTT. Protein: CASSLGQGRTEAFF.

For this clone: This sample also contains other DNA sequences that code for the same CDR3. V usage is TRBV6-2 or TRBV6-3 and J usage is TRBJ1-2; D not resolved. The length of the CDR3 is 12 residues. Per the germline V gene, CDR1 is MNHEY and CDR2 is SVGEGT. Trimming pared 2 bases from V and 5 bases from J, leaving 6 bases between. Here the CDR3 reads CASSYGSYGYTF. CDR3 DNA: TGTGCCAGCAGTTACGGGAGTTATGGCTACACCTTC.

The genes are TRBV5-4 and TRBJ1-1, with 7 bases fitting TRBD1. V trimming: 3 bases; J trimming: 4 bases; junction bases outside the gene matches: 12. CDR1 and CDR2 from the germline V gene are SGHNT and YYREEE (reference sequence). The CDR3 runs 16 residues. CDR3 protein: CASSSQTPDRATEAFF. DNA for the CDR3: TGTGCCAGCAGCTCCCAAACTCCCGACAGGGCCACTGAAGCTTTCTTT.

The chain couples TRBV19 to TRBJ2-7, with 8 nucleotides matching TRBD1. Trimming took 5 bases from V and 6 from J; bases not matched to a gene: 6. The CDR3 covers 13 residues. Per the germline V gene, CDR1 is LNHDA and CDR2 is SQIVND (reference sequence). CDR3 in amino acids: CASSQGAGFEQYF. For the CDR3, the DNA is TGTGCCAGTAGTCAGGGGGCGGGATTCGAGCAGTACTTC.

This chain links TRBV7-3 with TRBJ2-3; 8 bases line up with TRBD2. Germline values: CDR1 SGHTA, CDR2 FQGTGA. V gave up 5 bases and J gave up 7 bases; unmatched junction bases: 11. The CDR3 is 15 amino acids. The CDR3 DNA follows: TGTGCCAGCAGCCTAATACGGCGGGAGGCAAATACGCAGTATTTT. This codes for CASSLIRREANTQYF.

The genes are TRBV2 and TRBJ1-3; possibly TRBD1 for D (5 bases). The CDR3 length is 15 residues. CDR1 is SNHLY, CDR2 FYNNEI, per germline. With 4 bases removed from V and 0 bases from J, the gap between germline ends came to 10 bases. This chain's CDR3 is CASSGSGDSGNTIYF. The CDR3 DNA follows: TGTGCCAGCAGTGGATCGGGGGACTCTGGAAACACCATATATTTT.

This clone occurred a few times. The genes are TRBV11-1 and TRBJ1-1, with D perhaps TRBD1 (5 bases). Trimming pared 5 bases from V and 0 bases from J, leaving 7 bases between. The CDR3 sequence is 13 residues long. CDR1 is SGHAT, CDR2 FQDESV, per germline (reference sequence). CDR3 amino acids: CASSDRLNTEAFF. CDR3 sequence (DNA): TGTGCCAGCAGCGACAGATTGAACACTGAAGCTTTCTTT.

This clone was counted a single time. Here the CDR3 reads CASSSSTGPMGSYNSPLHF. The DNA for the CDR3 is TGTGCCAGCAGCTCCTCGACAGGACCGATGGGCTCCTATAATTCACCCCTCCACTTT. V and J are TRBV5-4 and TRBJ1-6, with D tentatively TRBD1 (6 bases). V lost 3 bases, J lost 0 bases, and 19 bases lay in between. There are 19 residues in the CDR3. Germline loops: CDR1 SGHNT, CDR2 YYREEE (reference sequence).

This clone was recorded only once. This chain links TRBV15 with TRBJ1-5, with 8 bases aligning to TRBD1. This CDR3 has 14 amino acids. Unmatched junction bases numbered 4, after V lost 0 bases and J lost 9 bases. Per the germline V gene, CDR1 is LNHNV and CDR2 is YYDKDF (reference sequence). The CDR3 loop is CATSREGQGRPQHF. The DNA of the CDR3 is TGTGCCACCAGCAGAGAAGGACAGGGAAGGCCCCAGCATTTT.

V is TRBV29-1 and J is TRBJ2-1, with 9 bases lining up with TRBD2. Germline V gene lookup returns CDR1 SQVTM and CDR2 ANQGSEA. V was pared by 4 bases and J by 3 bases, with 7 bases of the junction left unmatched. The CDR3 runs 15 residues. Here the CDR3 reads CSVVGLAGFYNEQFF. CDR3 sequence (DNA): TGCAGCGTTGTAGGGCTAGCGGGGTTCTACAATGAGCAGTTCTTC.

This chain links TRBV4-3 with TRBJ1-3; perhaps TRBD1 as D (5 bases). V lost 1 base to trimming and J lost 4 bases, with 11 bases between them. CDR3 length equals 15 residues. CDR1 and CDR2 (germline): LGHNA, YSLEER. CDR3 DNA: TGCGCCAGCAGCCAAGGATCGGCAGGGGGAAACACCATATATTTT. It encodes CASSQGSAGGNTIYF.

The J gene is TRBJ2-1, the V gene TRBV7-3, with TRBD2 matching over 8 bases. The CDR3 consists of 14 residues. Germline CDR1 SGHTA, CDR2 FQGTGA. J lost 7 bases, V lost 2 bases, and 4 bases had no gene match. DNA of the CDR3: TGTGCCAGCAGCTTAGGGCCTAGCGGGAATGAGCAGTTCTTC. Its protein product is CASSLGPSGNEQFF.

The CDR3, as DNA: TGTGCCTGGAGTGTTGGGACAGGGGATCAGCCCCAGCATTTT. Amino acid sequence: CAWSVGTGDQPQHF. The V gene is TRBV30, the J gene TRBJ1-5; 10 positions match TRBD1. Germline lookup yields CDR1 GTSNPN and CDR2 SVGIG (reference sequence). This CDR3 comprises 14 residues. J was trimmed by 5 bases and V by 0 bases; bases with no gene match: 1.

This rearrangement joins TRBV7-6 to TRBJ2-2; 10 bases fit TRBD2. This CDR3 contains 18 residues. Germline V gene data show CDR1 as SGHVS and CDR2 as FNYEAQ. V was clipped by 5 bases and J by 0 bases; unmatched bases: 9. The CDR3 nucleotides are TGTGCCAGCAGCCTTTTCATTACTAGCGGGACGAACACCGGGGAGCTGTTTTTT. Its translation: CASSLFITSGTNTGELFF.

The V call is TRBV28, the J call TRBJ2-1; 10 bases match TRBD2. V was pared by 5 bases and J by 3 bases, with 4 bases of the junction left unmatched. In germline, CDR1 is MDHEN, CDR2 SYDVKM. CDR3 size: 15 residues. CDR3 bases: TGTGCCAGCAGTATTACTAGCGGGAACTACAATGAGCAGTTCTTC. It translates to CASSITSGNYNEQFF.

V and J are TRBV19 and TRBJ1-2; 7 bases are a match to TRBD1. Looked up from germline, CDR1 is LNHDA and CDR2 is SQIVND (reference sequence). The ends lost 4 bases at V and 7 bases at J; junction bases unmatched: 18. The CDR3 runs to 17 residues. CDR3 DNA sequence: TGTGCCAGTAGTAAGACTACGGGACAGCCAAGTCGTTTTGGCTACACCTTC. Protein: CASSKTTGQPSRFGYTF.

This chain joins TRBV18 and TRBJ2-5, with a possible D match to TRBD1 (5 bases). This CDR3 is built from 13 residues. Germline-derived CDR1 and CDR2 are KGHSH and LQKENI. The V gene lost 2 bases and the J gene lost 5 bases, with 9 bases spanning the gap. This CDR3 reads CASSPGQGETQYF. The DNA of the CDR3 is TGTGCCAGCTCACCAGGGCAGGGTGAGACCCAGTACTTC.

This chain links TRBV18 with TRBJ2-5; TRBD2 aligns across 7 bases. Germline assignment: CDR1 KGHSH and CDR2 LQKENI. The CDR3 has 15 amino acids. After removal of 3 bases from V and 3 bases from J, the junction contained 7 bases not matched to a gene. The CDR3 loop is CASSPPLATKETQYF. The CDR3 DNA reads as TGTGCCAGCTCACCGCCACTAGCGACAAAAGAGACCCAGTACTTC.

The chain uses TRBV18 and TRBJ1-5, with TRBD1 identical over 11 bases. Germline lookup yields CDR1 KGHSH and CDR2 LQKENI. V shed 5 bases, J shed 2 bases, and the junction held 8 bases outside the gene matches. The CDR3 runs 17 residues. The CDR3 DNA is TGTGCCAGCTCATCCCTGGACAGGGGGCGAGGCAATCAGCCCCAGCATTTT. This sequence encodes CASSSLDRGRGNQPQHF.

This clone was seen once. The CDR3 loop is CASSLAQRVSTDTQYF. The CDR3 DNA sequence: TGCGCCAGCAGCTTGGCCCAAAGAGTTAGCACAGATACGCAGTATTTT. This chain connects TRBV5-1 to TRBJ2-3; D is unclear. Trimming pared 0 bases from V and 0 bases from J, leaving 11 bases between. The CDR3 totals 16 residues. Germline CDR1 and CDR2: SGHRS and YFSETQ.

The chain has TRBV27 and TRBJ2-3; TRBD2 matches at 13 bases. The V gene end was trimmed by 5 bases and the J gene end by 7 bases; junction bases not matched to a gene: 15. Germline V CDR1 and CDR2: MNHEY, SMNVEV (reference sequence). The CDR3 has 18 residues. As DNA, the CDR3 is TGTGCCAGCAGTGCAAACCCGTGGACTAGCGGGAGAAAGAATACGCAGTATTTT. This codes for CASSANPWTSGRKNTQYF.

This chain connects TRBV6-6 to TRBJ2-5; a weak D match, TRBD2 (6 bases). The length of the CDR3 is 13 residues. From germline, CDR1 is MNHNY and CDR2 SVGAGI (reference sequence). CDR3 bases: TGTACGACTATGGGGGGTGGGACGGAGACCCAGTACTTC. Translating gives CTTMGGGTETQYF.

The V gene is TRBV13, the J gene TRBJ1-3, with D unresolved. Trimming took off 5 bases at V and 0 bases at J, with 11 bases between the two ends. This CDR3 region has 15 residues. From germline, CDR1 is PRHDT and CDR2 FYEKMQ (reference sequence). The DNA for the CDR3 is TGTGCCAGCAGCGGAAGCGACCTCTCTGGAAACACCATATATTTT. Protein sequence: CASSGSDLSGNTIYF.